This T cell receptor (beta chain) was sequenced in a study of shared clonotypes between healthy human individuals. This clone was seen just once. Germline lookup yields CDR1 SGHRS and CDR2 YFSETQ. The CDR3 extends over 17 amino acids. V was pared by 4 bases and J by 4 bases, with 11 bases of the junction left unmatched. Authors' processing steps: Junction-only sequences produced by ImmunoSEQ had no quality scores, so filtering differed. The protocol was immunoSEQ multiplex PCR, while the TCRdb copy is restricted to in-frame clones and leaves out a portion. V and J calls plus clone size are reproduced from that table; the DNA served to infer D and trimming. The sample lists about 1 million clones; about 75% were seen once.

Input material: memory CD4+ T cells sorted from blood. Subset given: CD45RA-negative fraction. This sequence was found in a man between 18 and 29 years old in good health. The J gene is TRBJ1-1, the V gene TRBV5-1; the match to TRBD1 covers 12 bases. CDR3 sequence: CASSPVPGQGAATEAFF. CDR3 coding DNA: TGCGCCAGCAGCCCGGTCCCGGGACAGGGGGCGGCCACTGAAGCTTTCTTT.